The present T cell receptor (beta chain) was sequenced within a study of spatial heterogeneity in lung cancer. Study overall: As counted in raw reads, each unique TCR and UMI combination appeared more than ten times on average.

Individually, TCR cDNA molecules were each labelled with a unique molecular identifier. TCRdb reanalysed the 5' RACE reads using MiXCR and keeps one entry per CDR3 protein. This table has about 45,000 distinct CDR3 sequences, over 9.5% appearing once. As to time point: sample taken at primary tumor resection. Frozen PBMC, nontumor lung or tumor provided whole RNA, which was sequenced unsorted. Per germline, CDR1 LGHDT and CDR2 YNNKEL (reference sequence). The CDR3 runs to 15 residues. V gave up 6 bases and J gave up 0 bases, with 13 bases separating them. This clonotype has a count of ten or more. The sample was PBMCs, taken at surgery. This TCR was sampled from a female donor with early-stage non-small cell lung cancer. V usage is TRBV3-1 and J usage is TRBJ2-3; TRBD2 might be the D (6 bases). The CDR3 loop reads CASRLTGTSTDTQYF. CDR3 nucleotide sequence: TGTGCCAGCAGATTAACCGGGACTAGCACAGATACGCAGTATTTT.